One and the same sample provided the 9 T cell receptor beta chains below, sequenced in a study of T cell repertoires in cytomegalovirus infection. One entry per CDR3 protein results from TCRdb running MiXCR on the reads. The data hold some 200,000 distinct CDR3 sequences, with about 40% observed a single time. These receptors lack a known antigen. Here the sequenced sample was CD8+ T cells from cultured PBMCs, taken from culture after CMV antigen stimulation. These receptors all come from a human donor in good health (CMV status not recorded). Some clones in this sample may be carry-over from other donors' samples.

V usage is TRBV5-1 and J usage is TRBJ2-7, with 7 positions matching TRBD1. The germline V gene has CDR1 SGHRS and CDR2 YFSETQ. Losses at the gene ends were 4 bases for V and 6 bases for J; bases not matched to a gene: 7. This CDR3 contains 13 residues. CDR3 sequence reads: CASSRGQRSEQYF. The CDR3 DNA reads TGCGCCAGCAGCAGGGGACAGAGGAGCGAGCAGTACTTC. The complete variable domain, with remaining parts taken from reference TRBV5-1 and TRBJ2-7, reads KAGVTQTPRYLIKTRGQQVTLSCSPISGHRSVSWYQQTPGQGLQFLFEYFSETQRNKGNFPGRFSGRQFSNSRSEMNVSTLELGDSALYLCASSRGQRSEQYFGPGTRLTVT.

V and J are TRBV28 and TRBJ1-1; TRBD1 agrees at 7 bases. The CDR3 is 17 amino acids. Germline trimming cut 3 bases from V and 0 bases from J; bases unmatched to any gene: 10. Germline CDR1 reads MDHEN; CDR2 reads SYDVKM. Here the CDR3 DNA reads TGTGCCAGCAGTTTTACTACGGACAGGCCCATGAACACTGAAGCTTTCTTT. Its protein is CASSFTTDRPMNTEAFF.

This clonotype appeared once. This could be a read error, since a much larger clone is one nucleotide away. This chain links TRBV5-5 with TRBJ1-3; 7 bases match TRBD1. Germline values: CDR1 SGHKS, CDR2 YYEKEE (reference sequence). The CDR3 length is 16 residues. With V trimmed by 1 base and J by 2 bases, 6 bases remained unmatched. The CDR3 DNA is TGTGCCAGCAGCTTGTACCCAGGGGGTGCTGGAAACACCATATATTTT. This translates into CASSLYPGGAGNTIYF.

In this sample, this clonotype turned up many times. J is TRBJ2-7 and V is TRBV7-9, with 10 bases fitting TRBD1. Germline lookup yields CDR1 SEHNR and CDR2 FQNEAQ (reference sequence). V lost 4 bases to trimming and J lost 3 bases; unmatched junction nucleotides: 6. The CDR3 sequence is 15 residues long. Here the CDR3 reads CASSSRDRGHYEQYF. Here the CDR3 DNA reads TGTGCCAGCAGCTCCCGGGACAGGGGTCACTACGAGCAGTACTTC.

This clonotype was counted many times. This chain's CDR3 is CASSSLTSGRPGETQYF. CDR3 in DNA: TGTGCCAGCAGCTCACTGACTAGCGGGAGGCCAGGGGAGACCCAGTACTTC. V usage is TRBV7-9 and J usage is TRBJ2-5; 13 nucleotides agree with TRBD2. The CDR3 consists of 17 residues. After removal of 4 bases from V and 5 bases from J, the junction contained 10 bases not matched to a gene. Germline V gives CDR1 SEHNR, CDR2 FQNEAQ (reference sequence).

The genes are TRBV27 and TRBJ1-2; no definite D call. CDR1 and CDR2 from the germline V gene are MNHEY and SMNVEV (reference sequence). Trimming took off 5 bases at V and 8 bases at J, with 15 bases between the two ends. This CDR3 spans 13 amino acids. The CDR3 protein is CASSPVQAGGYTF. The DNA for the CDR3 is TGTGCCAGCAGTCCCGTCCAGGCCGGCGGCTACACCTTC.

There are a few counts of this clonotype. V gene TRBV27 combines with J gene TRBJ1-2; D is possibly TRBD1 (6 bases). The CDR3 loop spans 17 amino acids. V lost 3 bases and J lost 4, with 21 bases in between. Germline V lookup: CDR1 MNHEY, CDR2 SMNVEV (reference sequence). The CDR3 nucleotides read TGTGCCAGCAGTTTTTATGGCGGACTACAGGGCTCCTATGGCTACACCTTC. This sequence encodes CASSFYGGLQGSYGYTF.

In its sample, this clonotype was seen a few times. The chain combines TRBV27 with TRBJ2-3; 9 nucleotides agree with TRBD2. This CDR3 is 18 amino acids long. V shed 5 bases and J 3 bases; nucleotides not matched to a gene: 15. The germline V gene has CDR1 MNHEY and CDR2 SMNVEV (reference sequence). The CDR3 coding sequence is TGTGCCAGCAGTCGTAAAGTAGCGGGAGAGAGGTTTACAGATACGCAGTATTTT. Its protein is CASSRKVAGERFTDTQYF.

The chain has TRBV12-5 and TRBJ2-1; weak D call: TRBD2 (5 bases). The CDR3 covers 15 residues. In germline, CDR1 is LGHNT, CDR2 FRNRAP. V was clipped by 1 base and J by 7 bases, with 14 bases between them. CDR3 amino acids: CASGLDLTEENEQFF. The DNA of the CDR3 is TGTGCTAGTGGTTTGGATTTGACGGAGGAGAATGAGCAGTTCTTC.